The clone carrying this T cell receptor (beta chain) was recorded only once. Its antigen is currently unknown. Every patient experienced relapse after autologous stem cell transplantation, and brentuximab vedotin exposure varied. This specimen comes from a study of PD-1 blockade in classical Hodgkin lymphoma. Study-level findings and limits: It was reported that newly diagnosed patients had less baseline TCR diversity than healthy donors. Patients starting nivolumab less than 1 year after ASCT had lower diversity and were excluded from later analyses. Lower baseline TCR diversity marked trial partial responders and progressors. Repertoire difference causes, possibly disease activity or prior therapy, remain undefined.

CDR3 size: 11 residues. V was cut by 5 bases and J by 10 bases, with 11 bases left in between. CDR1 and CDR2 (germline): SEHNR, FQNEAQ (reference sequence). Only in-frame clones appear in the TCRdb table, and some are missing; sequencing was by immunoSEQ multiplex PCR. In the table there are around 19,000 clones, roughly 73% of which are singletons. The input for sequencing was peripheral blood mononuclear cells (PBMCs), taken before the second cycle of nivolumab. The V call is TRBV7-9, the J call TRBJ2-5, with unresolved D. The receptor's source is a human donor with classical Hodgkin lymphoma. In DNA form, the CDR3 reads TGTGCCAGCAGCCCCGCGTTGCACCAGTACTTC. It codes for CASSPALHQYF.